This T cell receptor (beta chain) appears in the sequencing data of a study of human T cells and chemical hapten exposure. On the study more broadly: TCR yields per sample varied mostly from small pooled library volume differences.

In the original workflow: The median was roughly 100,000 TCRs per sample, ranging roughly 23,224 to 750,000. A single record per CDR3 protein comes from TCRdb applying MiXCR to the RACE reads. Clone size and V and J calls follow TCRdb, not the original study. The sample lists 300,000 to 450,000 distinct CDR3 sequences, more than 4.5% seen once, with under 3% in the top ten. Indicated time point: patch test 1, 2 weeks after DPC sensitization. Specified treatment: therapeutic diphenylcyclopropenone sensitization with weekly scalp DPC. Prior to each patch test being applied, blood was drawn. It was unfractionated whole blood from which total RNA was extracted. This clonotype was recorded a few times. The germline V gene has CDR1 LNHNV and CDR2 YYDKDF (reference sequence). The length of the CDR3 is 15 residues. Trimming removed 0 bases at V and 4 bases at J, with 10 bases between.

The specimen comprised whole blood, sampled in connection with sensitization to the hapten diphenylcyclopropenone (DPC). The receptor was isolated from a woman aged 45-59 years with alopecia areata. Some clones in this sample may be carry-over from other donors' samples. V is TRBV15 and J is TRBJ2-1, with a tentative D call TRBD1 (5 bases). CDR3 coding DNA: TGTGCCACCAGCAGAGATGGGGCTAGTTACAATGAGCAGTTCTTC. Protein product: CATSRDGASYNEQFF.